This passage covers 10 T cell receptor beta chains from one sample sequenced in a study of blood T cell repertoires in COVID-19. TCRdb's copy holds only in-frame clones and misses some; the assay was immunoSEQ multiplex PCR. The sample records about 250,000 clones, around 89% being singletons. Sequencing was carried out using PBMCs or T cells enriched from blood (not recorded which). The receptors originated from a man in his forties or fifties who had recovered from COVID-19.

The gene calls are TRBV5-1 and TRBJ1-3; 8 bases line up with TRBD1. The CDR3 is 14 amino acids. Per germline, CDR1 SGHRS and CDR2 YFSETQ. V trimming: 4 bases; J trimming: 6 bases; junction bases outside the gene matches: 6. Here the CDR3 reads CASSAAGGENTIYF. DNA of the CDR3: TGCGCCAGCAGCGCAGCAGGGGGCGAAAACACCATATATTTT.

CDR3 region: CATSAEIAGVGEQYF. CDR3 nucleotides: TGTGCCACCAGTGCCGAAATAGCGGGCGTGGGAGAGCAGTACTTC. The J gene is TRBJ2-7, the V gene TRBV24-1; 7 nucleotides match TRBD2. This CDR3 region has 15 residues. Per the germline V gene, CDR1 is KGHDR and CDR2 is SFDVKD. Unmatched junction bases numbered 13, after V lost 5 bases and J lost 7 bases.

The chain combines TRBV4-1 with TRBJ1-2, with TRBD1 matching over 9 bases. Unmatched junction bases numbered 24, after V lost 0 bases and J lost 7 bases. Germline V gene sequence: CDR1 MGHRA, CDR2 YSYEKL. The CDR3 loop spans 21 amino acids. In DNA, the CDR3 is TGCGCCAGCAGCCAAGATCTTGGACTCCGGGACAGGGACTTCAACTATGGTGGCTACACCTTC. Its translation is CASSQDLGLRDRDFNYGGYTF.

The chain has TRBV2 and TRBJ2-2; 9 bases match TRBD1. Germline CDR1 SNHLY, CDR2 FYNNEI. The V gene end was trimmed by 6 bases and the J gene end by 5 bases; junction bases not matched to a gene: 7. The CDR3 spans 15 residues. CDR3 residues: CASRNRGLGTGELFF. The CDR3 region has the DNA TGTGCCAGCAGGAACAGGGGGCTGGGGACCGGGGAGCTGTTTTTT.

The chain recombines TRBV27 with TRBJ1-5; 7 bases map to TRBD1. J was trimmed by 5 bases and V by 9 bases; bases with no gene match: 4. The germline CDR1 and CDR2 sequences are MNHEY and SMNVEV (reference sequence). CDR3 length equals 12 residues. The CDR3 DNA reads TGTGCCAGTCAGCAGGGGGATCAGCCCCAGCATTTT. It yields the protein CASQQGDQPQHF.

CDR3 coding DNA: TGTGCCAGCAACAACGCGGGGAGGAGAGAGACCCAGTACTTC. Its translation is CASNNAGRRETQYF. The V call is TRBV6-5, the J call TRBJ2-5, with a weak D call TRBD2 (6 bases). Germline lookup yields CDR1 MNHEY and CDR2 SVGAGI. V gave up 7 bases and J gave up 4 bases, with 16 bases separating them. CDR3 size: 14 residues.

The V gene is TRBV4-1, the J gene TRBJ1-1; possible D gene TRBD1, 5 bases. Trimming left V 0 bases short and J 2 bases short, with 25 bases between. CDR1 and CDR2 from the germline V gene are MGHRA and YSYEKL. CDR3 length equals 20 residues. The CDR3 DNA is TGCGCCAGCAGCCAAGATCTTTGGTGGACCGAAAAACAGGAAAACACTGAAGCTTTCTTT. Translated, it gives CASSQDLWWTEKQENTEAFF.

The chain combines TRBV9 with TRBJ1-5, with unresolved D. V lost 1 base to trimming and J lost 4 bases, with 6 bases between them. From germline, CDR1 is SGDLS and CDR2 YYNGEE. The CDR3 is 13 residues long. Here the CDR3 DNA reads TGTGCCAGCAGCGTATACAGAAATCAGCCCCAGCATTTT. Amino acids: CASSVYRNQPQHF.

This chain uses TRBV19 with TRBJ1-2; D perhaps matches TRBD1 (5 bases). Per germline, CDR1 LNHDA and CDR2 SQIVND (reference sequence). The CDR3 runs to 17 residues. V was clipped by 2 bases and J by 2 bases, with 18 bases between them. The CDR3 coding sequence is TGTGCCAGTAGTATAAATGGGCGGGACGGTACAAACTATGGCTACACCTTC. Its translation is CASSINGRDGTNYGYTF.

V is TRBV5-1 and J is TRBJ2-5, with a tentative D call TRBD1 (5 bases). CDR1 is SGHRS and CDR2 is YFSETQ in the germline V gene. The ends were cut back, 0 bases at V and 4 bases at J, with 10 bases in the middle. The CDR3 totals 14 residues. The CDR3 nucleotides read TGCGCCAGCAGCTTGGAGCCAGGGCTAGAGACCCAGTACTTC. This translates into CASSLEPGLETQYF. The full variable domain, rest sourced from reference TRBV5-1 and TRBJ2-5, is KAGVTQTPRYLIKTRGQQVTLSCSPISGHRSVSWYQQTPGQGLQFLFEYFSETQRNKGNFPGRFSGRQFSNSRSEMNVSTLELGDSALYLCASSLEPGLETQYFGPGTRLLVL.